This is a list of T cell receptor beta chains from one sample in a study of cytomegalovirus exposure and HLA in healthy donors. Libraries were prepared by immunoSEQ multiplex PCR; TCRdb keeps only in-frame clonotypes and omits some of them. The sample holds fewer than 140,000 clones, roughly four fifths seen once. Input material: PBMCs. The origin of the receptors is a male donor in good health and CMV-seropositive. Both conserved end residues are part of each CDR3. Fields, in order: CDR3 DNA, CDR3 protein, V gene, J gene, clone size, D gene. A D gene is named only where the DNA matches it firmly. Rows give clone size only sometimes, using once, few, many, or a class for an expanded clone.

TGCGCCAGCAGCCCGGAGGGACTAGCGGGAGAGGTCACAGATACGCAGTATTTT	CASSPEGLAGEVTDTQYF	TRBV5-1	TRBJ2-3	NA	TRBD2
TGCGCCAGCAGCCCCCGGGGACTGGGGACTTCAGAGACCCAGTACTTC	CASSPRGLGTSETQYF	TRBV5-1	TRBJ2-5	NA	NA
TGTGCCAGCAAAGAAGCGGGGGGGCGGGCAGATACGCAGTATTTT	CASKEAGGRADTQYF	TRBV7-8	TRBJ2-3	NA	TRBD2
TGCGCCAGCAGCTTGGGACTAGCGGGGCACTACGAGCAGTACTTC	CASSLGLAGHYEQYF	TRBV5-1	TRBJ2-7	NA	TRBD2
TGTGCCAGCAGTGTCCTGGAGGACGAGCAGTACTTC	CASSVLEDEQYF	TRBV2	TRBJ2-7	NA	NA
TGCGCCAGCAGCCCTTATAAAGGGGCCAACGTCCTGACTTTC	CASSPYKGANVLTF	TRBV4-3	TRBJ2-6	NA	NA
TGCAGCGCCCTACGGGAGGGGCATGAGCAGTTCTTC	CSALREGHEQFF	TRBV29-1	TRBJ2-1	NA	TRBD2
TGTGCCAGCAGCCCTGGGTCCGGGACAGCCTCCTACGAGCAGTACTTC	CASSPGSGTASYEQYF	TRBV5-8	TRBJ2-7	NA	TRBD1
TGTGCCAGCAGCGCCGGACTTTACGAGCAGTACTTC	CASSAGLYEQYF	TRBV13	TRBJ2-7	NA	NA
TGTGCCAGCAGTCCACGGATCGGGACAGGCTGGTACTATGGCTACACCTTC	CASSPRIGTGWYYGYTF	TRBV27	TRBJ1-2	NA	TRBD1
TGTGCCAGCAGTCCCCGGGATACGCAGTATTTT	CASSPRDTQYF	TRBV2	TRBJ2-3	few	NA
TGTGCCAGCAGGGGACAGGTAGCGCATGAAAAACTGTTTTTT	CASRGQVAHEKLFF	TRBV2	TRBJ1-4	NA	TRBD1
TGTGCCAGCAGCGCCCAACTGGACAGCTACAATGAGCAGTTCTTC	CASSAQLDSYNEQFF	TRBV9	TRBJ2-1	NA	NA
TGTGCCAGCAGCCACCAGACAGGGCGCCATCAGCCCCAGCATTTT	CASSHQTGRHQPQHF	TRBV4-2	TRBJ1-5	NA	TRBD1
TGTGCCAGCAGCTCCAGCGGGAACTACGAGCAGTACTTC	CASSSSGNYEQYF	TRBV7-8	TRBJ2-7	NA	TRBD2
TGTGCCAGCTGGGACAGGGCGGGTGAGCAGTACTTC	CASWDRAGEQYF	TRBV2	TRBJ2-7	once	TRBD1
TGTGCCAGCAGCAAACAGGGCAATCAGCCCCAGCATTTT	CASSKQGNQPQHF	TRBV6-4	TRBJ1-5	NA	NA
TGTGCCTGGAGTACTGGGCCTAACCAGCCCCAGAATTTT	CAWSTGPNQPQNF	TRBV30	TRBJ1-5	few	NA
TGCGCCAGCAGCCCAACGGACAGGGTGGATGGCTACACCTTC	CASSPTDRVDGYTF	TRBV5-1	TRBJ1-2	NA	TRBD1
TGTGCCAGTAGTGACGACCTGGGGGGAGCGAGCACAGATACGCAGTATTTT	CASSDDLGGASTDTQYF	TRBV19	TRBJ2-3	NA	NA
TGTGCCTGGAGTGTTAACAGGGGCTATGGCTACACCTTC	CAWSVNRGYGYTF	TRBV30	TRBJ1-2	NA	TRBD1
TGTGCCAGCAGCTTGGGCCCTAGACAGGGGGGTAACTATGGCTACACCTTC	CASSLGPRQGGNYGYTF	TRBV5-4	TRBJ1-2	NA	TRBD1
TGTGCCAGCAGCTTAGCAGCGGGAGCGCGCAATGAGCAGTTCTTC	CASSLAAGARNEQFF	TRBV7-2	TRBJ2-1	NA	TRBD2
TGTGCCAGCAGTTACCCCAAAGAGACCCAGTACTTC	CASSYPKETQYF	TRBV6-6	TRBJ2-5	NA	NA
TGTGCCAGCAGGACACCGGGACAGGGAATAGATACGCAGTATTTT	CASRTPGQGIDTQYF	TRBV7-2	TRBJ2-3	NA	TRBD1
TGTGCCAGCAGGCGACAGGCTAATGAAAAACTGTTTTTT	CASRRQANEKLFF	TRBV6-1	TRBJ1-4	few	NA
TGTGCCAGCAGCTTAAGGACAGGGAGAAGGAATCAGCCCCAGCATTTT	CASSLRTGRRNQPQHF	TRBV5-6	TRBJ1-5	NA	TRBD1
TGTGCCAGCAGCCGCTCTATAACCGGGGAGCTGTTTTTT	CASSRSITGELFF	TRBV6-5	TRBJ2-2	once	NA
TGTGCCAGCGGGGGTGGGGGAGGGATGAACACTGAAGCTTTCTTT	CASGGGGGMNTEAFF	TRBV28	TRBJ1-1	NA	NA
TGTGCCAGCTCTAGAGGGAATATTATGAACACTGAAGCTTTCTTT	CASSRGNIMNTEAFF	TRBV7-9	TRBJ1-1	NA	NA
TGTGCCAGTAGTATTGGTCTTCGGGGGAGGGTATGGACCGGGGAGCTGTTTTTT	CASSIGLRGRVWTGELFF	TRBV19	TRBJ2-2	NA	TRBD2
TGTGCCAGCAGCGCAGACAGGGGTGGGCAGTTCTTC	CASSADRGGQFF	TRBV9	TRBJ2-1	NA	TRBD1
TGTGCCAGCAGCCCCCGGGCGGGGGGCAATCAGCCCCAGCATTTT	CASSPRAGGNQPQHF	TRBV9	TRBJ1-5	NA	NA
TGTGCCAGCAGTCCTACCCAGGGGGGTTATGGCTACCCCTTC	CASSPTQGGYGYPF	TRBV27	TRBJ1-2	few	TRBD1
TGTGCCAGCAGTCCCGGACTAGCGGGCGGAGAGACCCAGTACTTC	CASSPGLAGGETQYF	TRBV6-5	TRBJ2-5	NA	TRBD2
TGTGCCAGTAAAGGGGGTGAAGTATACGAGCAGTACTTC	CASKGGEVYEQYF	TRBV27	TRBJ2-7	NA	NA
TGTGCCAGCAGTCAGGCCTCGAGCTATGGCTACACCTTC	CASSQASSYGYTF	TRBV28	TRBJ1-2	NA	NA
TGTGCCAGCAGCTTAGACGGTCAAGTTGAAGCTTTCTTT	CASSLDGQVEAFF	TRBV7-9	TRBJ1-1	NA	NA
TGTGCCATCAAGGGGGGGCCTCTCACCGGGGAGCTGTTTTTT	CAIKGGPLTGELFF	TRBV10-3	TRBJ2-2	few	NA
TGTGCCAGCAGTTTATCTCAGGGGTACACTGAAGCTTTCTTT	CASSLSQGYTEAFF	TRBV27	TRBJ1-1	NA	NA
TGTGCCAGCTATCCGGACTCCGCGGGCACCGGGGAGCTGTTTTTT	CASYPDSAGTGELFF	TRBV27	TRBJ2-2	few	NA
TGTGCCAGCAGTTTGCCGACTAGCGAGCAGTTCTTC	CASSLPTSEQFF	TRBV27	TRBJ2-1	once	TRBD2
TGTGCCAGCAGCTTGGTGTCGGGGGGCGGAGCTTTCTTT	CASSLVSGGGAFF	TRBV5-6	TRBJ1-1	NA	NA
TGTGCCAGCAGTACGGGACTAGCGGGAGCCTCCTACGAGCAGTACTTC	CASSTGLAGASYEQYF	TRBV21-1	TRBJ2-7	NA	NA
TGTGCCAGCAGTTTATTATCAGGGGGCAAGGGTGAAAAACTGTTTTTT	CASSLLSGGKGEKLFF	TRBV28	TRBJ1-4	NA	TRBD1
TGTGCCAGCATTTTTTTCTGGCAGGGATCCTACAATGAGCAGTTCTTC	CASIFFWQGSYNEQFF	TRBV2	TRBJ2-1	NA	NA
TGTGCCAGCAGTGTAGCGGGGGCCCCCTATAAGTACAATGAGCAGTTCTTC	CASSVAGAPYKYNEQFF	TRBV5-4	TRBJ2-1	NA	TRBD2
TGTGCCAGCAGCTTACTGGGACAGGGGTTGGGCACTGAAGCTTTCTTT	CASSLLGQGLGTEAFF	TRBV7-3	TRBJ1-1	NA	TRBD1
TGTGCCAGCAGCCTGGGACAGCCCTACGAGCAGTACTTC	CASSLGQPYEQYF	TRBV14	TRBJ2-7	NA	TRBD1
TGCGCCAGCAGCCAAGGTAGGACTAGCGGGAGTATGAATGAGCAGTTCTTC	CASSQGRTSGSMNEQFF	TRBV4-1	TRBJ2-1	NA	TRBD2
TGCGCCAGCAACAACCCGGGGGGGACCTACACAGATACGCAGTATTTT	CASNNPGGTYTDTQYF	TRBV4-1	TRBJ2-3	NA	TRBD2
TGTGCCAGCAGTCGTCCTCATCAGCCCCAGCATTTT	CASSRPHQPQHF	TRBV6-5	TRBJ1-5	NA	NA
TGTGCCACCAGCAGACTTGGGGCCTCGAGGCAGTACTTC	CATSRLGASRQYF	TRBV15	TRBJ2-7	NA	NA
TGTGCCAGCAGCGTAGACCCCAGGGTGGATACGCAGTATTTT	CASSVDPRVDTQYF	TRBV9	TRBJ2-3	NA	NA
TGCGCCAGCAGCTGGGGGGGTGAGGGCACTGAAGCTTTCTTT	CASSWGGEGTEAFF	TRBV5-1	TRBJ1-1	few	NA
TGTGCCAGCAGCTTAGTTTCAAATCAGCCCCAGCATTTT	CASSLVSNQPQHF	TRBV7-2	TRBJ1-5	NA	NA
TGTGCCAGCAGCCAAGATTTAGGGGTGATAGATACGCAGTATTTT	CASSQDLGVIDTQYF	TRBV14	TRBJ2-3	NA	NA
TGTGCCAGCAGCCCTATACAGGGAAATGAAGCTTTCTTT	CASSPIQGNEAFF	TRBV7-2	TRBJ1-1	few	NA
TGTGCCAGCAGCCCCGGGACTAGCGGGGCGTGGGCTTACGAGCAGTACTTC	CASSPGTSGAWAYEQYF	TRBV7-6	TRBJ2-7	NA	TRBD2
TGCGCCAGCAGCCACCTTGGACACCTGGAAGATGGCTACACCTTC	CASSHLGHLEDGYTF	TRBV4-3	TRBJ1-2	NA	NA